A single TCR beta chain is shown here with its context. What this receptor recognizes is not known. No base quality information exists; no much larger clone differs at one position. Sequences SQVTM (CDR1) and ANQGSEA (CDR2) are obtained from the germline V gene. The CDR3 runs 14 residues from the cysteine to the phenylalanine. The sequence is cut down to CDR3 DNA, 42 bases in frame from base 1. The germline ends are 14 bases apart after V is trimmed by 4 bases and J by 3 bases. The immunoSEQ Assay was the method used to sequence TCRbeta CDR3 regions. After extraction, genomic DNA underwent amplification by bias-controlled multiplex PCR, followed by high-throughput sequencing. In the authors' own workflow: To quantify the absolute abundance of every unique TCRbeta CDR3 region, sequences were collapsed and filtered. Usable DNA was measured by amplifying reference genes present in all nucleated cells, and TCRbeta template counts were normalized to that usable DNA to estimate T cell fraction. Repertoire TCRs were annotated as SARS-CoV-2-specific by exact matching of V gene, CDR3 amino acid sequence and J gene to a known reactive TCR set. The reference SARS-CoV-2 TCR set came from MIRA and was filtered for enrichment in COVID-19-positive ImmuneCODE repertoires, removing public or cross-reactive TCRs. Using the MIRA antigens, annotated TCRs were further analysed by specific ORF or by position within an ORF. Breadth was defined as annotated unique rearrangements over total unique productive rearrangements; depth was the summed frequency of those rearrangements. TCR breadth was compared between groups using two-sided Wilcoxon rank-sum tests. Here the immuneACCESS table is served through TCRdb, limited to in-frame sequences with V and J called. Missing clones are a known gap in these copies; in checked studies unresolved V genes cover under half, and the rest lacks a known reason. V and J calls and clone size are copied from that table; D and trimming were computed from the DNA. The sample yields roughly 380,000 clones; around 86% were counted once. Together, the top ten hold 3.4% of the sample.

The source of the sample is a study of Ad26.COV2.S vaccination and SARS-CoV-2 variants (dated by TCRdb to about 2021). At the level of the whole study: Vaccine-arm donors were drawn from COV1001, a multicentre, randomized, double-blind, placebo-controlled phase I-IIa trial of Ad26.COV2.S in healthy adults. Ad26.COV2.S was administered intramuscularly at 5 x 10^10 or 1 x 10^11 viral particles, either as a single shot or as two shots given 56 days apart. TCRbeta repertoire sequencing served as the tool for gauging how specific and how broad the SARS-CoV-2-reactive T cell receptors were following Ad26.COV2.S vaccination. A total of approximately 32 samples were included in the TCR-sequenced set, comprising 19 Ad26.COV2.S vaccine recipients, 5 placebo recipients and 8 SARS-CoV-2 convalescent individuals. Trial participants were randomized into five groups of five: low-dose or high-dose Ad26.COV2.S given once or twice, or placebo on both occasions. Investigators remained blinded to trial group allocation during experiments and outcome assessment. On the study overall, not on this receptor specifically: Vaccine and placebo recipients had similar non-spike TCR breadth, a finding consistent with the vaccine containing only spike. Higher spike-specific TCR breadth was observed in Ad26.COV2.S recipients than in placebo recipients (P = 0.0014). After vaccination, spike-specific CD8+ and CD4+ T cell responses were reported to show substantial breadth. The authors noted that total T cell responses may have been underestimated by the TCR breadth and depth analyses. Comparing responses between vaccine doses or regimens was not something the study was powered to do.

This specimen's treatment or condition label, per the study, means: about 20 received Ad26.COV2.S at low or high dose, single or two shots; 5 received placebo; per-sample allocation not given. For vaccine and placebo recipients, the sequenced repertoires came from samples collected on day 63 after the first injection. Between 29 July and 7 August 2020, Cohort 1b enrolled about 27 adults aged 18-55 years at one site in Boston, USA. Ad26.COV2.S consisted of a replication-incompetent adenovirus type 26 vector by which a prefusion-stabilized SARS-CoV-2 spike protein from the original Wuhan strain was expressed.

This clonotype was obtained from a person aged 18 to 59 who received the Ad26.COV2.S COVID-19 vaccine or a placebo. The chain was built from TRBV29-1 and TRBJ2-3, with the D segment identity uncertain. Sequenced material: peripheral blood, taken in a trial of Ad26.COV2.S vaccine versus placebo. The DNA reads as follows: TGCAGCGTTGGGGCTCATAAAGAGACAGATACGCAGTATTTT. Its protein reads: CSVGAHKETDTQYF.